These 9 T cell receptor beta chains share one sample of origin, sequenced in a study of blood T cell repertoires in COVID-19. Sequenced by immunoSEQ multiplex PCR; TCRdb stores in-frame clones only, minus some. The data hold 450,000 or so clones, with nearly 90% observed a single time. Sequenced sample: peripheral blood. Receptor source: a man between 18 and 35 years old with COVID-19, enrolled during active disease.

V usage is TRBV29-1 and J usage is TRBJ2-3; the match to TRBD2 covers 10 bases. CDR3 length: 16 residues. V lost 0 bases, J lost 4 bases, and 7 bases stayed unmatched. Germline assignment: CDR1 SQVTM and CDR2 ANQGSEA. The CDR3 nucleotides are TGCAGCGTTGAAGATACCCTAGCGGGGGAAGCAGATACGCAGTATTTT. Protein: CSVEDTLAGEADTQYF.

The genes are TRBV7-9 and TRBJ2-1; the D gene is possibly TRBD1 (6 bases). V was trimmed by 5 bases and J by 8 bases, leaving 13 bases between them. The V gene's germline CDR1 is SEHNR and CDR2 FQNEAQ (reference sequence). The CDR3 is made up of 13 amino acids. This CDR3 is CASSITGRYEQFF. CDR3 DNA: TGTGCCAGCAGCATAACAGGGAGATATGAGCAGTTCTTC.

The J gene is TRBJ1-2, the V gene TRBV2; no reliable D call. The CDR3 contains 12 residues. V shed 8 bases and J shed 0 bases, with 7 bases lying between them. The germline V gene has CDR1 SNHLY and CDR2 FYNNEI. DNA of the CDR3: TGTGCCAGCGCCAGGTCTAACTATGGCTACACCTTC. It specifies CASARSNYGYTF.

The rearrangement uses TRBV24-1 and TRBJ1-2; TRBD1 agrees at 8 bases. The ends lost 9 bases at V and 2 bases at J; junction bases unmatched: 13. The CDR3 covers 16 residues. Germline CDR1 reads KGHDR; CDR2 reads SFDVKD. CDR3 loop: CATVRGRTVLNYGYTF. The DNA of the CDR3 is TGTGCCACCGTCAGGGGGCGAACCGTACTCAACTATGGCTACACCTTC.

The V call is TRBV6-6, the J call TRBJ2-5; 8 bases match TRBD1. Germline V gives CDR1 MNHNY, CDR2 SVGAGI (reference sequence). V was clipped by 2 bases and J by 5 bases; unmatched bases: 1. CDR3 size: 13 residues. This chain's CDR3 is CASSYGQGETQYF. The DNA for the CDR3 is TGTGCCAGCAGTTACGGACAGGGCGAGACCCAGTACTTC.

The chain is built from TRBV19 and TRBJ1-5, with 9 bases aligning to TRBD1. With V trimmed by 4 bases and J by 7 bases, 5 bases remained unmatched. Germline V lookup: CDR1 LNHDA, CDR2 SQIVND (reference sequence). This CDR3 has 14 amino acids. DNA of the CDR3: TGTGCCAGTAGTAGAGGGACAGGGTACCAGCCCCAGCATTTT. Amino acids: CASSRGTGYQPQHF.

The chain employs TRBV19 and TRBJ1-2; D is possibly TRBD1 (6 bases). V gave up 1 base and J gave up 4 bases, with 16 bases separating them. Germline V lookup: CDR1 LNHDA, CDR2 SQIVND (reference sequence). This CDR3 has 16 amino acids. DNA for the CDR3: TGTGCCAGTAGTATAGCTCCCCAGGGGCTCTCCTATGGCTACACCTTC. Protein sequence: CASSIAPQGLSYGYTF.

This sequence joins TRBV24-1 and TRBJ2-1, with TRBD2 matching over 14 bases. This CDR3 has 17 residues. Germline V CDR1 and CDR2: KGHDR, SFDVKD. V was clipped by 7 bases and J by 8 bases; unmatched bases: 12. This CDR3 is CATRGGLAGGLLDEQFF. CDR3 nucleotides: TGTGCCACCAGGGGAGGACTAGCGGGAGGTCTCTTGGATGAGCAGTTCTTC.

This chain uses TRBV4-1 with TRBJ1-1, with 7 bases lining up with TRBD1. Per germline, CDR1 MGHRA and CDR2 YSYEKL. The J segment lost 2 bases and the V segment lost 6 bases, leaving 15 bases of the junction unmatched. This CDR3 has 17 residues. The CDR3 loop reads CASSLSRLQGGNTEAFF. The CDR3 DNA sequence: TGCGCCAGCAGTTTATCCCGGCTCCAGGGGGGCAACACTGAAGCTTTCTTT.